These T cell receptor beta chains were read from a single sample in a study of blood T cell repertoires in COVID-19. Sequencing used immunoSEQ multiplex PCR; TCRdb keeps in-frame clones, though not all of them. In the table there are about 190,000 clones, about 81% of which are singletons. Material for sequencing was peripheral blood. These receptors were collected from a woman aged 55-70 years with COVID-19, enrolled during active disease. The CDR3 runs from the conserved cysteine through the conserved F or W.

v_gene	j_gene	CDR3aa
TRBV7-9	TRBJ1-5	CASSLAASNQPQHF
TRBV6-5	TRBJ1-5	CATERVDFNQPQHF
TRBV3-1/TRBV3-2	TRBJ1-1	CASSHGQGNRYTEAFF
TRBV19	TRBJ1-2	CASGVFGGGGYTF
TRBV2	TRBJ2-7	CASSETQGFSGSPEQYF
TRBV5-5	TRBJ2-6	CASSRDIAPGANVLTF
TRBV19	TRBJ2-3	CASSIGETADTQYF
TRBV7-9	TRBJ1-5	CASSSYRGQGNQPQHF
TRBV28	TRBJ1-6	CASSRQGERNSPLHF
TRBV12-3/TRBV12-4	TRBJ2-7	CASSLASGYEQYF
TRBV19	TRBJ2-1	CASSTGQGHGYGQFF
TRBV7-2	TRBJ1-1	CANSQGGATEAFF
TRBV28	TRBJ2-7	CASKLTVGEQYF
TRBV28	TRBJ1-1	CASSLGRVDTEAFF
TRBV5-1	TRBJ1-5	CASSLEPRDRGPQPQHF
TRBV9	TRBJ1-2	CASSAGQGAPGYTF
TRBV5-1	TRBJ2-3	CASSLEVAGSTDTQYF
TRBV10-3	TRBJ1-3	CAISEGGGNAGNTIYF
TRBV24-1	TRBJ2-5	CATSEAGGETQYF
TRBV27	TRBJ2-3	CASSLWSGSNTDTQYF
TRBV4-2	TRBJ1-4	CASSPRLGAGVVF
TRBV2	TRBJ1-1	CASNYLTGNTEAFF
TRBV10-3	TRBJ2-5	CAISEGGGGGQETQYF
TRBV6-5	TRBJ2-3	CASSYSRTGADTQYF
TRBV7-2	TRBJ2-7	CASRQGFNEQYF
TRBV19	TRBJ2-7	CASSIDRDYEQYF
TRBV7-9	TRBJ1-1	CASSPTTGVSTEAFF
TRBV10-2	TRBJ1-6	CASSWPPTSNSPLHF
TRBV6-6	TRBJ2-7	CASSNGGTYEQYF
TRBV19	TRBJ1-2	CASSPGTGYGYTF
TRBV29-1	TRBJ2-3	CSVDGQPTDTQYF
TRBV9	TRBJ1-5	CASSAGRSNQPQHF
TRBV7-6	TRBJ2-3	CASSLDVGQTQNTDTQYF
TRBV7-9	TRBJ2-2	CASSLDDRGVPTGELFF
TRBV19	TRBJ2-2	CASSTTEGTGELFF
TRBV13	TRBJ2-2	CASSLAGGRAGELFF
TRBV2	TRBJ1-4	CASSLDRGNEKLFF
TRBV5-6	TRBJ2-1	CASSLAFDEQFF
TRBV10-3	TRBJ2-3	CAIRTGGMTDTQYF
TRBV7-8	TRBJ2-3	CASSLAGIAGEGPDTQYF
TRBV5-1	TRBJ2-2	CASSARGGARTGELFF
TRBV5-1	TRBJ1-4	CASSFVTGGAEELFF
TRBV6-2/TRBV6-3	TRBJ2-7	CASSPHRGSWGELSYEQYF